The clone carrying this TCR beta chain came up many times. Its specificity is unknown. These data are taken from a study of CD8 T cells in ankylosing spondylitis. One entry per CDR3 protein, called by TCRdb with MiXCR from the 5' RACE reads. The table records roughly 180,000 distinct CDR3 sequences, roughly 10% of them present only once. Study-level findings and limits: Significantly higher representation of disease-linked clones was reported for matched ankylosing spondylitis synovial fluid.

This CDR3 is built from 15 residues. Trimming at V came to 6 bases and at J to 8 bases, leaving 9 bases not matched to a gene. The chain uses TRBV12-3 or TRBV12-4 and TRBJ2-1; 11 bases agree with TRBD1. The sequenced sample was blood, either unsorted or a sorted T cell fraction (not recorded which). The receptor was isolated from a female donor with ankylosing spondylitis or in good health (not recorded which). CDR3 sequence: CASRTADRGRDEQFF. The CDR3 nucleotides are TGTGCCAGCAGGACAGCGGACAGGGGGCGCGATGAGCAGTTCTTC.